Shown below are 26 T cell receptor beta chains from a single sample sequenced in a study of T cell clonality in common variable immunodeficiency. Profiling relied on immunoSEQ multiplex PCR, and the TCRdb table lists in-frame clones only, not all of them. The sample includes about 39,000 clones, none of them occurring once. Sequencing was carried out using peripheral blood mononuclear cells. The receptors shown here come from a person between 18 and 75 years old in good health.

Concerning this clone: The CDR3 goes on 3 residues after the read ends, and that part is filled in from the germline J gene. V is TRBV7-9 and J is TRBJ1-1, with a weak D call TRBD1 (5 bases). Trimming took off 2 bases at V and 1 base at J, with 8 bases between the two ends. Germline V gene sequence: CDR1 SEHNR, CDR2 FQNEAQ (reference sequence). CDR3 length equals 14 residues. CDR3 in amino acids: CASSLQGGNTEAFF. The covered CDR3 bases are TGTGCCAGCAGCTTACAGGGAGGGAACACTGAA.

This clone has at least ten counts. The CDR3 end lies 3 residues beyond the end of the read and is filled in from the germline J gene. The chain recombines TRBV20-1 with TRBJ2-1, with TRBD2 matching over 8 bases. V trimming: 4 bases; J trimming: 3 bases; junction bases outside the gene matches: 5. Per germline, CDR1 DFQATT and CDR2 SNEGSKA (reference sequence). The CDR3 extends over 14 amino acids. CDR3 amino acids: CSATREALYNEQFF. Incomplete CDR3 DNA: TGCAGTGCTACGCGGGAGGCGCTCTACAATGAG.

This clone was seen repeatedly, ten times or more. Read sequence stops 3 residues before the CDR3 end, and the germline J gene provides the missing end. The chain is built from TRBV2 and TRBJ2-7; 13 nucleotides agree with TRBD2. V trimming: 6 bases; J trimming: 6 bases; junction bases outside the gene matches: 5. Germline loops: CDR1 SNHLY, CDR2 FYNNEI. CDR3 length equals 14 residues. CDR3 DNA (partial): TGTGCCAGCAGGCCGGGACTAGCGGGAATCGAG. It specifies CASRPGLAGIE. The CDR3, in full, reads CASRPGLAGIEQYF.

This clone was seen more than once but under ten times. A much larger clonotype is one base distant, so this may be a read error. Here the CDR3 reads CASSPQDRQGEKLFF. CDR3 DNA (partial): TGTGCCAGCTCACCGCAGGACAGGCAGGGTGAAAAG. The rearrangement joins TRBV18 to TRBJ2-2, with 7 bases identical to TRBD1. The missing CDR3 end, 3 residues past where the read stops, is filled in from the germline J gene. The CDR3 runs to 15 residues. CDR1 KGHSH and CDR2 LQKENI come from the germline V gene. The full variable domain, its missing parts supplied by reference TRBV18 and TRBJ2-2, is NAGVMQNPRHLVRRRGQEARLRCSPMKGHSHVYWYRQLPEEGLKFMVYLQKENIIDESGMPKERFSAEFPKEGPSILRIQQVVRGDSAAYFCASSPQDRQGEKLFFGEGSRLTVL.

This clone has a count of ten or more. Coverage ceases 3 residues before the CDR3 finishes, and the germline J gene fills in the end. V gene TRBV7-8 combines with J gene TRBJ1-2; no reliable D call. The CDR3 runs 14 residues. With 5 bases removed from V and 5 bases from J, the gap between germline ends came to 15 bases. Germline assignment: CDR1 SGHVS and CDR2 FQNEAQ. The part of the CDR3 DNA that was read is TGTGCCAGCAGCCCTATACAACAGTCTTATGGC. Protein product: CASSPIQQSYG. The full CDR3 reads CASSPIQQSYGYTF.

This clone was seen ten or more times. The CDR3 end falls 3 residues outside the read, so it is completed with the germline J gene. The chain couples TRBV5-1 to TRBJ1-2, with 11 bases fitting TRBD1. Germline V gene data show CDR1 as SGHRS and CDR2 as YFSETQ. The CDR3 covers 15 residues. The sequenced CDR3 bases are TGCGCCAGCAGCTTGGAGGGACAGGGGGTCTACGGC. Encoded protein: CASSLEGQGVYG. The entire CDR3 reads CASSLEGQGVYGYTF.

This clone was recorded many times. The read halts 3 residues ahead of the CDR3 end, with the missing end drawn from the germline J gene. V is TRBV20-1 and J is TRBJ2-5; TRBD2 agrees at 11 bases. The J segment lost 5 bases and the V segment lost 3 bases, leaving 17 bases of the junction unmatched. The germline V gene encodes CDR1 DFQATT and CDR2 SNEGSKA (reference sequence). The CDR3 has 18 amino acids. CDR3 loop: CSARSGTGLAELGETQYF. The CDR3 bases that were read are TGCAGTGCTAGGTCGGGGACGGGACTAGCGGAATTAGGGGAGACC.

This clone occurred many times. The CDR3 end is not reached by the read, which stops 3 residues before it; the germline J gene fills it in. This sequence joins TRBV23-1 and TRBJ2-1, with D unresolved. TRBV23-1 belongs to the ORF category, with a function that is uncertain. The CDR3 is 17 residues long. Trimming shortened V by 0 bases and J by 0 bases, and 12 bases separated the two germline ends. CDR3 loop: CASSQSPQVSSYNEQFF. CDR3 DNA, as far as it was read: TGCGCCAGCAGTCAATCCCCCCAGGTTAGCTCCTACAATGAG.

This clone was seen at least ten times. The CDR3 is cut off 3 residues early in the read; its end comes from the germline J gene. The chain recombines TRBV29-1 with TRBJ2-7; perhaps TRBD1 as D (5 bases). The CDR3 loop spans 11 amino acids. The germline gives CDR1 SQVTM, CDR2 ANQGSEA. V dropped 2 bases and J dropped 6 bases, with 8 bases sitting between them. This CDR3 reads CSVEYRTEQYF. The CDR3 bases that were read are TGCAGCGTTGAATACAGGACCGAG.

This clone was observed many times. With the read ending 3 residues before the CDR3 end, the germline J gene is used to fill in that end. The chain carries TRBV7-2 and TRBJ1-4; D not resolved. Trimming pared 5 bases from V and 8 bases from J, leaving 12 bases between. The CDR3 length is 13 residues. From germline, CDR1 is SGHTA and CDR2 FQGNSA. The CDR3: CASSPGFNEKLFF. CDR3 bases read: TGTGCCAGCAGCCCCGGGTTTAACGAAAAA. The whole variable domain, filled in from reference TRBV7-2 and TRBJ1-4, reads GAGVSQSPSNKVTEKGKDVELRCDPISGHTALYWYRQSLGQGLEFLIYFQGNSAPDKSGLPSDRFSAERTGGSVSTLTIQRTQQEDSAVYLCASSPGFNEKLFFGSGTQLSVL.

This clone was counted at least ten times. The CDR3 end falls 3 residues outside the read, so it is completed with the germline J gene. The chain carries TRBV11-2 and TRBJ2-2; D is undetermined. CDR1 and CDR2 from the germline V gene are SGHAT and FQNNGV. This CDR3 spans 14 amino acids. The V end was cut by 5 bases, the J end by 1 base, with 8 bases between. This CDR3 is CASSRTGNTGELFF. Incomplete CDR3 DNA: TGTGCCAGCAGCCGCACCGGGAACACCGGGGAG. Together with reference TRBV11-2 and TRBJ2-2, the CDR3 gives the full variable domain: EAGVAQSPRYKIIEKRQSVAFWCNPISGHATLYWYQQILGQGPKLLIQFQNNGVVDDSQLPKDRFSAERLKGVDSTLKIQPAKLEDSAVYLCASSRTGNTGELFFGEGSRLTVL.

The sample holds many counts of this clone. The read ends 3 residues early relative to the CDR3; the germline J gene fills the gap. The J gene is TRBJ2-1, the V gene TRBV7-3; 7 nucleotides agree with TRBD1. The CDR3 has 16 residues. Looked up from germline, CDR1 is SGHTA and CDR2 is FQGTGA. V shed 5 bases and J 0 bases; nucleotides not matched to a gene: 7. CDR3 bases read: TGTGCCAGCAGCATGACAGGGTTGAGCTCCTACAATGAG. This sequence encodes CASSMTGLSSYNE. The complete CDR3 protein is CASSMTGLSSYNEQFF.

This clone was observed at least ten times. Here the CDR3 reads CASSPEAASSYEQYF. The DNA read from the CDR3 is TGTGCCAGCAGCCCCGAGGCGGCCAGCTCCTACGAG. The chain links TRBV7-3 to TRBJ2-7, with D uncertain. Coverage ceases 3 residues before the CDR3 finishes, and the germline J gene fills in the end. This CDR3 region has 15 residues. In germline, CDR1 is SGHTA, CDR2 FQGTGA. V was cut by 5 bases and J by 0 bases, with 14 bases left in between. The variable domain in full, completed from reference TRBV7-3 and TRBJ2-7, reads GAGVSQTPSNKVTEKGKYVELRCDPISGHTALYWYRQSLGQGPEFLIYFQGTGAADDSGLPNDRFFAVRPEGSVSTLKIQRTERGDSAVYLCASSPEAASSYEQYFGPGTRLTVT.

As to this clone: The read is 3 residues too short to cover the CDR3 end, so that end is filled in from the germline J gene. The V and J genes are TRBV7-3 and TRBJ2-7; 11 bases are a match to TRBD2. The CDR3 length is 13 residues. The V and J ends lost 8 bases and 5 bases, in that order; junction bases with no gene match: 5. Germline-derived CDR1 and CDR2 are SGHTA and FQGTGA. CDR3 DNA, as far as it was read: TGTGCCAGCGGTAGCGGGAGGGCCAACGAG. Translated: CASGSGRANE. The whole CDR3 protein is CASGSGRANEQYF. The variable domain in full, with the rest retrieved from reference TRBV7-3 and TRBJ2-7, is GAGVSQTPSNKVTEKGKYVELRCDPISGHTALYWYRQSLGQGPEFLIYFQGTGAADDSGLPNDRFFAVRPEGSVSTLKIQRTERGDSAVYLCASGSGRANEQYFGPGTRLTVT.

The table lists this clone with many counts. The read terminates 3 residues ahead of where the CDR3 ends, so the germline J gene completes it. V is TRBV14 and J is TRBJ2-3, with 7 positions matching TRBD2. Germline CDR1 reads SGHDN; CDR2 reads FVKESK. Germline trimming cut 0 bases from V and 1 base from J; bases unmatched to any gene: 4. There are 16 residues in the CDR3. CDR3 region: CASSQEAGRGTDTQYF. CDR3 DNA (partial): TGTGCCAGCAGCCAAGAGGCGGGGAGGGGCACAGATACG.

The sample holds a few counts of this clone. The CDR3 here is CASSLLGAAGSPLHF. CDR3 DNA, as far as it was read: TGCGCCAGCAGCTTGTTAGGGGCCGCGGGGTCACCC. The rearrangement links TRBV5-1 to TRBJ1-6, with a tentative D call TRBD1 (5 bases). Read coverage stops 3 residues before the CDR3 terminus; the germline J gene supplies the remainder. The V end lost 1 base, the J end lost 10 bases, and 15 bases lay between the germline ends. From germline, CDR1 is SGHRS and CDR2 YFSETQ. The CDR3 length is 15 residues.

This clone was picked up many times. Mismatch with germline at one junction end may stem from a read error. The CDR3 is cut off 3 residues early in the read; its end comes from the germline J gene. The genes are TRBV29-1 and TRBJ2-1; D is unclear. The germline CDR1 and CDR2 sequences are SQVTM and ANQGSEA. CDR3 length: 12 amino acids. Here the CDR3 reads CSVEGNRDEQFF. The CDR3 bases that were read are TGCAGCGTCGAAGGGAATAGGGATGAG.

This clone was counted ten times or more. From the germline J gene comes the end of the CDR3, since the read stops 3 residues before it. The V call is TRBV24-1, the J call TRBJ2-1, with 9 bases matching TRBD2. Germline CDR1 reads KGHDR; CDR2 reads SFDVKD. V lost 2 bases to trimming and J lost 5 bases; unmatched junction nucleotides: 12. The CDR3 spans 18 residues. This chain's CDR3 is CATSDSFSGSHWDNEQFF. The covered CDR3 bases are TGTGCCACCAGTGATTCGTTTAGCGGGAGTCACTGGGACAATGAG.

This clone was seen ten or more times. The observed sequence ends 3 residues before the CDR3 terminus, with the missing tail filled in from the germline J gene. This rearrangement joins TRBV5-1 to TRBJ1-1; D possibly corresponds to TRBD1 (5 bases). This CDR3 has 13 residues. V dropped 0 bases and J dropped 5 bases, with 8 bases sitting between them. Germline CDR1 SGHRS, CDR2 YFSETQ. The sequenced CDR3 bases are TGCGCCAGCAGCTTGGAGGGGTGGACTGAA. Translating gives CASSLEGWTE. Given in full, the CDR3 is CASSLEGWTEAFF.

There are many counts of this clone. The read ends 3 residues early relative to the CDR3; the germline J gene fills the gap. V gene TRBV10-3 combines with J gene TRBJ2-2, with 13 bases that match TRBD2. V gave up 0 bases and J gave up 6 bases; unmatched junction bases: 7. Germline CDR1 is ENHRY and CDR2 is SYGVKD. The CDR3 has 18 amino acids. This chain's CDR3 is CAISESGLAGDPPGELFF. The sequenced part of the CDR3 DNA is TGTGCCATCAGTGAGTCCGGACTAGCGGGAGACCCCCCCGGGGAG.

Remarks on this clone: Sequencing ends 3 residues short of the CDR3 end; the germline J gene provides the rest. Other DNA sequences in this sample translate to the same CDR3. The rearrangement uses TRBV18 and TRBJ1-1; 8 bases are a match to TRBD1. The trim removed 6 bases at V and 6 bases at J, leaving 21 bases unmatched. Germline loops: CDR1 KGHSH, CDR2 LQKENI. CDR3 length: 18 amino acids. Partial CDR3 DNA: TGTGCCAGCTCCCCCCCGGGACAGGCCTTACCTTCTCTGGCTGAA. Protein product: CASSPPGQALPSLAE. The CDR3 in its entirety is CASSPPGQALPSLAEAFF.

This clone was counted at least ten times. The CDR3 end lies 3 residues beyond the end of the read and is filled in from the germline J gene. The rearrangement links TRBV6-2 or TRBV6-3 to TRBJ2-5; D remains unclear. In germline, CDR1 is MNHEY, CDR2 SVGEGT. The germline V and J ends were trimmed by 0 bases and 2 bases, with 10 bases remaining between them. This CDR3 spans 15 amino acids. CDR3 DNA, as far as it was read: TGTGCCAGCAGTTACTCGCCACAGAAGCAAGAGACC. Its protein is CASSYSPQKQET. In full, the CDR3 is CASSYSPQKQETQYF.

At least ten counts were recorded for this clone. Coverage ceases 3 residues before the CDR3 finishes, and the germline J gene fills in the end. V is TRBV19 and J is TRBJ2-1, with D possibly being TRBD1 (6 bases). The CDR3 is 15 amino acids. Germline V CDR1 and CDR2: LNHDA, SQIVND (reference sequence). The V end was cut by 6 bases, the J end by 0 bases, with 12 bases between. This chain's CDR3 is CASRIDRSSYNEQFF. The CDR3 bases that were read are TGTGCCAGTAGGATTGACAGGAGCTCCTACAATGAG.

At least ten counts were recorded for this clone. Compared with germline, one end of the junction differs, possibly owing to a read error. The CDR3 end falls 3 residues outside the read, so it is completed with the germline J gene. The V and J genes are TRBV4-2 and TRBJ1-2, with 7 bases fitting TRBD1. This CDR3 is 15 amino acids long. Per the germline V gene, CDR1 is LGHNA and CDR2 is YNFKEQ. The sequenced part of the CDR3 DNA is TGCGCCAGCAGCCAAGATTTGACAGGGAGCTATGGC. Translated, it gives CASSQDLTGSYG. In full, the CDR3 reads CASSQDLTGSYGYTF.

The sample holds many counts of this clone. The read is 3 residues too short to cover the CDR3 end, so that end is filled in from the germline J gene. This chain joins TRBV19 and TRBJ1-5; weak D call: TRBD1 (6 bases). The CDR3 length is 18 residues. CDR1 and CDR2 from the germline V gene are LNHDA and SQIVND (reference sequence). The V gene lost 2 bases and the J gene lost 9 bases, with 26 bases spanning the gap. Here the CDR3 reads CASSIRSTGTRGEWPQHF. The part of the CDR3 DNA that was read is TGTGCCAGTAGTATACGATCTACCGGGACACGGGGGGAGTGGCCC.

The sample holds a few counts of this clone. The read ends 3 residues shy of where the CDR3 ends; the end is completed using the germline J gene. This chain links TRBV20-1 with TRBJ1-4, with TRBD1 identical over 8 bases. The V gene end was trimmed by 0 bases and the J gene end by 8 bases; junction bases not matched to a gene: 14. The CDR3 spans 17 residues. In germline, CDR1 is DFQATT, CDR2 SNEGSKA (reference sequence). The CDR3 loop reads CSARDPTGEDGGEKLFF. The part of the CDR3 DNA that was read is TGCAGTGCTAGAGATCCGACAGGGGAGGACGGAGGGGAAAAA.